Reported below is one T cell receptor beta chain. The sample belongs to a study of blood T cell repertoires in COVID-19. Study-wide background: Both acute and convalescent COVID-19 samples were obtained from the United States, Italy and Spain.

The trim removed 4 bases at V and 5 bases at J, leaving 2 bases unmatched. Germline CDR1 reads SNHLY; CDR2 reads FYNNEI. The CDR3 extends over 13 amino acids. Profiling relied on immunoSEQ multiplex PCR, and the TCRdb table lists in-frame clones only, not all of them. The data hold 120,000 or so clones, with 65% to 85% observed a single time. The V and J genes are TRBV2 and TRBJ1-5; 7 bases agree with TRBD1. The source material was PBMCs or T cells enriched from blood (not recorded which). The source is a woman in her twenties or thirties who had recovered from COVID-19. This chain's CDR3 is CASSGQGDQPQHF. In nucleotides, the CDR3 is TGTGCCAGCAGTGGACAGGGAGATCAGCCCCAGCATTTT.